Described below is a single T cell receptor beta chain sequence and its context. The data stem from a study of breast tumors, draining lymph nodes, adjacent tissues. Axillary draining lymph nodes of breast cancer patients supplied the node samples. TCRdb re-derived calls from the multiplex PCR reads in MiXCR, one entry per CDR3 protein. The top ten clones hold around 4.5% of a sample with 150,000 to 200,000 distinct CDR3 sequences, around a third of them seen once. V was clipped by 3 bases and J by 4 bases, with 13 bases between them. The CDR3 totals 15 residues. The germline gives CDR1 LNHDA, CDR2 SQIVND (reference sequence).

This chain joins TRBV19 and TRBJ2-1; possibly TRBD1 for D (5 bases). The sequencing sample was made of axillary lymph node tissue. The clonotype originates from a female donor with breast cancer. Some clones in this sample may be carry-over from other donors' samples. The CDR3 spells CASSMGSGSYNEQFF. The CDR3 nucleotides read TGTGCCAGTAGTATGGGGTCAGGGTCTTACAATGAGCAGTTCTTC.